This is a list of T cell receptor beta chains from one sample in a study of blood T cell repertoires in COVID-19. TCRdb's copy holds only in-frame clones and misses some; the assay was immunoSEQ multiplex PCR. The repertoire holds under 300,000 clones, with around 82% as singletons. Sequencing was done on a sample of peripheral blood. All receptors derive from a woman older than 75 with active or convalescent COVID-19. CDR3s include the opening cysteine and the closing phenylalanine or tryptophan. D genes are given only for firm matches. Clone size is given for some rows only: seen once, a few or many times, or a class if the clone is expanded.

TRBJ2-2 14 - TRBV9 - CASSVFSMTGELFF
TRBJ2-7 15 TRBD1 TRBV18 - CASSPTTGGYNEQYF
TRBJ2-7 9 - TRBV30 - CAAGYEQYF
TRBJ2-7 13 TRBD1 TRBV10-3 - CAINRDRAREQYF
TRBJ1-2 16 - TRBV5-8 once CASSLGVGVANYGYTF
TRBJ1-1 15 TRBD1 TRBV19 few CASSAGTGLTTEAFF
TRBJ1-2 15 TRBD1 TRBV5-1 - CASSFGQGGNYGYTF
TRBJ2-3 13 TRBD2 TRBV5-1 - CASSLAGGDTQYF
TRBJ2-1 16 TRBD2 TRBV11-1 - CASSPLGTSGLREQFF
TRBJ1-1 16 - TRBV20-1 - CSASDGGALGGTEAFF
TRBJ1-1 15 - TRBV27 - CASSPGKGIHTEAFF
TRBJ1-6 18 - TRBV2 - CASSVGAGEVRENSPLHF
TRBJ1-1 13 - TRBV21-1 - CAIPTAMNTEAFF
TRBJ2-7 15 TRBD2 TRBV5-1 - CASSLELAGEGEQYF
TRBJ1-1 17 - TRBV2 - CASSDRGVGEWNTEAFF
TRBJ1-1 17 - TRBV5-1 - CASSLGVTIDANTEAFF
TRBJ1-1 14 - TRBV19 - CASATGTTDTEAFF
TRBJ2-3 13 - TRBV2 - CASSLPGADTQYF
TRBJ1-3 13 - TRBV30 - CAWGREYGNTIYF
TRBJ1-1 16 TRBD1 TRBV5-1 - CASSLIPGTGNTEAFF
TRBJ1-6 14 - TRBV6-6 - CASSYTPPREPLHF
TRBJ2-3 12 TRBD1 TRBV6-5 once CALNRGTDTQYF
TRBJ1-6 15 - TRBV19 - CASSTDGGYNSPLHF
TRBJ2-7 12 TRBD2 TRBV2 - CARSGGGPEQYF
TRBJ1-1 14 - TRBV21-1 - CASRPRQGLTEAFF
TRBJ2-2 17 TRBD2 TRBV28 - CASSPRPLLAATGELFF
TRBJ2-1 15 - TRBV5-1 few CASGIRENTYNEQFF
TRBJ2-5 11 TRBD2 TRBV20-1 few CVIAGDGTQYF
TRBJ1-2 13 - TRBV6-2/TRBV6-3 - CASSRGGFYGYTF
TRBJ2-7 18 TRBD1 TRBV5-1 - CASSLRQGALPLSYEQYF
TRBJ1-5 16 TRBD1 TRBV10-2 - CASSEWKGGSHQPQHF
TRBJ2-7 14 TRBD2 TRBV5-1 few CASSSSGTAYEQYF
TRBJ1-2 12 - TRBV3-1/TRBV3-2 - CASSRGDVSYTF
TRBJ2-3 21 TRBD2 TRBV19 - CASSNPSLAGDLGRGTDTQYF